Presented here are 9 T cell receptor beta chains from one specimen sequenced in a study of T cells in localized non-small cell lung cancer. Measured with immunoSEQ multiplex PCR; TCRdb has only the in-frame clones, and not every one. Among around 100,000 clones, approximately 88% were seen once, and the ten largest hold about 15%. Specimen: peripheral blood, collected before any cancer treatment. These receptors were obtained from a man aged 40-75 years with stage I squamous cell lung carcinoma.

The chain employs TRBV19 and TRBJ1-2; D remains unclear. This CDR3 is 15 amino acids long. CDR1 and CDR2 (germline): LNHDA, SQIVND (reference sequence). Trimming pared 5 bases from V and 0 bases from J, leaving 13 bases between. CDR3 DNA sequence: TGTGCCAGTAGTTACCCGGGCCGCTCTAACTATGGCTACACCTTC. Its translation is CASSYPGRSNYGYTF.

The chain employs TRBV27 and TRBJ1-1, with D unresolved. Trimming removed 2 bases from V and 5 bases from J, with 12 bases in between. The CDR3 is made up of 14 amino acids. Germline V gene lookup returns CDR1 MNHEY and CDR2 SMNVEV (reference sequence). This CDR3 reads CASSLDSRGTEAFF. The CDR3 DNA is TGTGCCAGCAGTTTAGATTCCCGGGGAACTGAAGCTTTCTTT.

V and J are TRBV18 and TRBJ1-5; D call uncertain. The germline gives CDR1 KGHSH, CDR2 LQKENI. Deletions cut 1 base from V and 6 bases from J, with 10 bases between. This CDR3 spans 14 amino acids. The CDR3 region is CASSPLPNGQPQHF. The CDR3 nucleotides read TGTGCCAGCTCACCACTCCCAAATGGTCAGCCCCAGCATTTT.

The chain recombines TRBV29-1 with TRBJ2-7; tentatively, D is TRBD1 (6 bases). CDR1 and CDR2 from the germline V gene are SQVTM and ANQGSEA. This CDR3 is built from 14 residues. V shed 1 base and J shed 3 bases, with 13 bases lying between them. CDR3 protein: CSVEGGQGIYEQYF. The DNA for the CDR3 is TGCAGCGTTGAAGGTGGGCAGGGGATCTACGAGCAGTACTTC.

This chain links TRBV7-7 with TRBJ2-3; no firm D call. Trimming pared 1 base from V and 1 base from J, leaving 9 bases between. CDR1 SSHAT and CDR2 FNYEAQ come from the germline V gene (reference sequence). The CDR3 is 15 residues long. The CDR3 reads CASSLGALRTDTQYF. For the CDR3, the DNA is TGTGCCAGCAGCTTAGGGGCACTCCGCACAGATACGCAGTATTTT.

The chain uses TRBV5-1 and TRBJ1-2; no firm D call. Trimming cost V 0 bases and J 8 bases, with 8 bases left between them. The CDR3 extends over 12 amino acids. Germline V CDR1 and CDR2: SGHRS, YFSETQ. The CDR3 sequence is CASSLALGGYTF. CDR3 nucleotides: TGCGCCAGCAGCTTGGCTTTAGGAGGCTACACCTTC.

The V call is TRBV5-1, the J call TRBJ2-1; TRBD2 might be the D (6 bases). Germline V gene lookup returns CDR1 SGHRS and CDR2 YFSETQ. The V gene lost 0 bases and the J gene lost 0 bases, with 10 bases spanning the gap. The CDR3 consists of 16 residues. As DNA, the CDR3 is TGCGCCAGCAGCTTGGAGGGGAGGAGCTCCTACAATGAGCAGTTCTTC. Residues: CASSLEGRSSYNEQFF. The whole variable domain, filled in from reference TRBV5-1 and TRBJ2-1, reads KAGVTQTPRYLIKTRGQQVTLSCSPISGHRSVSWYQQTPGQGLQFLFEYFSETQRNKGNFPGRFSGRQFSNSRSEMNVSTLELGDSALYLCASSLEGRSSYNEQFFGPGTRLTVL.

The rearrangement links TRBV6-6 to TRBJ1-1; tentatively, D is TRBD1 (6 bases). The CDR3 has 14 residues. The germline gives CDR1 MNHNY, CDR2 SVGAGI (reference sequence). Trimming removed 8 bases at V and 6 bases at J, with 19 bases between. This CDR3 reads CASLTGGGRPEAFF. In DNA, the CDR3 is TGTGCCAGCCTAACCGGGGGCGGGAGACCTGAAGCTTTCTTT.

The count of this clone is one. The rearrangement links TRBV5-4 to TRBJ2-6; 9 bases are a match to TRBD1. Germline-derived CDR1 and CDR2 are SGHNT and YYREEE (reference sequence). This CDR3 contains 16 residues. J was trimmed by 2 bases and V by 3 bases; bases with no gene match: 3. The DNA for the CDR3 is TGTGCCAGCAGCTGGGGACAGGGAGCTGGGGCCAACGTCCTGACTTTC. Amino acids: CASSWGQGAGANVLTF. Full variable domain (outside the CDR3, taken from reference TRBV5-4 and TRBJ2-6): ETGVTQSPTHLIKTRGQQVTLRCSSQSGHNTVSWYQQALGQGPQFIFQYYREEENGRGNFPPRFSGLQFPNYSSELNVNALELDDSALYLCASSWGQGAGANVLTFGAGSRLTVL.